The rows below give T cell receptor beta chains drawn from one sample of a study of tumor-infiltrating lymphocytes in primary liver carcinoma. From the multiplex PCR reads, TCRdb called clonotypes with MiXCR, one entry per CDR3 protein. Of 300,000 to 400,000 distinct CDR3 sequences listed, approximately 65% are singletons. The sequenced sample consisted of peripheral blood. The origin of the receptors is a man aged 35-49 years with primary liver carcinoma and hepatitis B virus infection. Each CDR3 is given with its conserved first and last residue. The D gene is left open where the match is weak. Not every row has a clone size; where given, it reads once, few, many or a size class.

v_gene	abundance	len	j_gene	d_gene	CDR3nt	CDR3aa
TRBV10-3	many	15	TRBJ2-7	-	TGTGCCATCGCCAGACGGGACTCGAGTCCCTACGAGCAGTACTTC	CAIARRDSSPYEQYF
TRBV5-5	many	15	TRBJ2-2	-	TGTGCCAGCAGCTTGGTGCCCTTACACACCGGGGAGCTGTTTTTT	CASSLVPLHTGELFF
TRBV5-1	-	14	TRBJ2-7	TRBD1	TGCGCCAGCAGCTTGGGAGGGGGCGAGGACGAGCAGTACTTC	CASSLGGGEDEQYF
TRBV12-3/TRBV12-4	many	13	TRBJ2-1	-	TGTGCCAGCAGTTTTTCTGGGAACAATGAGCAGTTCTTC	CASSFSGNNEQFF
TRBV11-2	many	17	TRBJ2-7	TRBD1	TGTGCCAGCAGCTTAGGTGGGACAGGGCGCATACTTTCCGAGCAGTACTTC	CASSLGGTGRILSEQYF
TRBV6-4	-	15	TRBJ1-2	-	TGTGCTAGCAGTGACTCGCGGGGTGTCTTGTATGGCTACACCTTC	CASSDSRGVLYGYTF
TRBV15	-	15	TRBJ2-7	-	TGTGCCACCAGCAGCGGGACGGGCCAAGTGAACGAGCAGTACTTC	CATSSGTGQVNEQYF
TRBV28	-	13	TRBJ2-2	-	TGTGCCAGCCATGTCTGGAACACTGGGGAGCTGTTTTTT	CASHVWNTGELFF
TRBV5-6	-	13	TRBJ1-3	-	TGTGTCAGCAGCTTGGAGTCTGGAAACACCATATATTTT	CVSSLESGNTIYF
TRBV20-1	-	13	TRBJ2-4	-	TGCAGTGCTAGAGAGGGGACCAAAAACATTCAGTACTTC	CSAREGTKNIQYF
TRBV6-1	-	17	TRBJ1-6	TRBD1	TGTGCCAGCAGTGCCCTTGGTTGGGGACAGAATATTCCACCCCTCCACTTT	CASSALGWGQNIPPLHF
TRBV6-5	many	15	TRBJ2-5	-	TGTGCCAGCAGTCCCCACCACACGCTGGTTGAGACCCAGTACTTC	CASSPHHTLVETQYF
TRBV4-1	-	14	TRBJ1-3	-	TGCGCTAGCAGCCAAAGGGGGAGCGGAAACACCTTATATTTT	CASSQRGSGNTLYF
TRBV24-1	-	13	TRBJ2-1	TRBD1	TGTGCCACCAGTGATTCGCAGGGGGCGAGGCTGTTCTTC	CATSDSQGARLFF
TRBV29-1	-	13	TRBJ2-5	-	TGCAGCGTTGAAGCTGGGGGCGGGAGGACCCAGTACTTC	CSVEAGGGRTQYF
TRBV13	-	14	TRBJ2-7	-	TGTGCCAGCAGCCCGGGGGTTAGCTCCTACGAGCAGTACTTC	CASSPGVSSYEQYF
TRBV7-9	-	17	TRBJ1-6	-	TGTGCCAGCAGCGATAGTTCCTCTAACTTCGATAATTCACCCCTCCACTTT	CASSDSSSNFDNSPLHF
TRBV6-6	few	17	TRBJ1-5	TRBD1	TGTGCCAGCAGTTACCTTGACAGGGGGCTAGGCAATCAGCCCCAGCATTTT	CASSYLDRGLGNQPQHF
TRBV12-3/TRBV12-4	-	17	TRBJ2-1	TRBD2	TGTGCCAGCAGCTTGAGACTAGCGGAGACCCCCTACAATGAGCAGTTCTTC	CASSLRLAETPYNEQFF
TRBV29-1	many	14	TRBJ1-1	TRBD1	TGCAGCGTTCAGCGGGACAGCTGGAACACTGAAGCTTTCTTT	CSVQRDSWNTEAFF
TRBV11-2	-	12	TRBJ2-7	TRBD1	TGTCCCAGCAGCCGGGACAGGGACGACCAGTACTTC	CPSSRDRDDQYF
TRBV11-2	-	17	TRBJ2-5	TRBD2	TGTGCCAGCAGTTCAGGTACTAGCGGATACCTACAAGAGACCCAGTACTTC	CASSSGTSGYLQETQYF
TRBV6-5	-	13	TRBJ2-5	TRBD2	TGTGCCAGTAAGACTAGCGGGGTCTACGAGCACTACTTC	CASKTSGVYEHYF
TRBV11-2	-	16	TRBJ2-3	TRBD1	TGTGCAAGCAGCATAGCTAGGGACAGTCTCACAGATACGCAGTATTTT	CASSIARDSLTDTQYF
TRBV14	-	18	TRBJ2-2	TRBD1	TGTGCCAGCAGCCACACTCAATGGACAGGGGGCGCGCTTAGGGAGCTGTTTTTT	CASSHTQWTGGALRELFF
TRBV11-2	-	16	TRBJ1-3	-	TGTGCCAACAGCTTGGCCGTCAGGGGAAGGGCAAACACCATATATTTT	CANSLAVRGRANTIYF
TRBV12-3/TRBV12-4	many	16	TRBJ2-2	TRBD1	TGTGCCAGCAGCCCTGCGACAGGGGAGTTCACCGGGGAGCTGTTTTTT	CASSPATGEFTGELFF
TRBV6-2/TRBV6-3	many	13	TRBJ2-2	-	TGTGCCAGCAGTCGCTTCCTGGTTGGGGAGCTGTTTTTT	CASSRFLVGELFF
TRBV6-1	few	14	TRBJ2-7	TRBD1	TGTGCCAGACTAAACGGACAGGTTACGGACGAGCAGTACTTC	CARLNGQVTDEQYF
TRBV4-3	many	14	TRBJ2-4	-	TGCGCCAGCAGCCAAGTGAGATGGCGGGACATTCAGTACTTC	CASSQVRWRDIQYF
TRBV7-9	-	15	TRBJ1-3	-	TGTGCCAGCAGCTTAACAGTCCGGGATGGAAACACCATATATTTT	CASSLTVRDGNTIYF
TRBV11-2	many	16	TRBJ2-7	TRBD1	TGTGCCAGCAGCCCTACCAGGGACAGGGGACAACACGAGCAGTACTTC	CASSPTRDRGQHEQYF
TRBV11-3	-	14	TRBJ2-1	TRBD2	TGTGTCAGCAGCCTAGGGACTAGCGTTGGTGAGCAGTTCTTC	CVSSLGTSVGEQFF
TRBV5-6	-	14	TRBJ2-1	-	TGTGCCAGCAAGCTCGGGCTAATATCGGATGAGCAGTTCTTC	CASKLGLISDEQFF
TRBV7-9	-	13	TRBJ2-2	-	TGTGCCAGCAGCTTAGACGGGACCGGGGAGCTGTTTTTT	CASSLDGTGELFF
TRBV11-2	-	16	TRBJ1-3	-	TGTGCCAGCAGCTTAGATGAGGGATGGGCTGGAAACACCATATATTTC	CASSLDEGWAGNTIYF
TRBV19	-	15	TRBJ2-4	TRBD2	TGTGCCAGTGCCGGGACTAGCCTAGCCAAAAACATTCAGTACTTC	CASAGTSLAKNIQYF
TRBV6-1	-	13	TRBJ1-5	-	TGTGCCTCAGGTGCGGGTGGCTATCAGCCCCAGCATTTT	CASGAGGYQPQHF
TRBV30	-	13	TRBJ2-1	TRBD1	TGTGCCTGGAGTGAGGACAGGCCCAGTGAGCAGTTCTTC	CAWSEDRPSEQFF
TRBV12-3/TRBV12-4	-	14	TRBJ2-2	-	-	CASSFGRGTGELLF
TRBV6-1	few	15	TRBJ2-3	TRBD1	TGTGCCAGCAAGGTGCAGGGGGAGAGGACAGATACGCAGTATTTT	CASKVQGERTDTQYF
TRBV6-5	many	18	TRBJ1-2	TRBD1	TGTGCCAGCAGTTACTTCCTGGGACAGGGGGAAGCTAACTATGGCTACACCTTC	CASSYFLGQGEANYGYTF
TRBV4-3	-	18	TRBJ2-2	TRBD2	TGTGCCAGCAGCCAAGATCTGGAGACTAGCGGGAGCACCTGGGAGCTGTTTTTT	CASSQDLETSGSTWELFF
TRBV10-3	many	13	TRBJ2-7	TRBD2	TGTGCCACTCTAGCGGGAGATGAGGCCGAGCAGTACTTC	CATLAGDEAEQYF
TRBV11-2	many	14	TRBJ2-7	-	TGTGCCAGCAGCTTAGATGCGGCTAACCACGAGCAGTACTTC	CASSLDAANHEQYF